This T cell receptor beta chain derives from a study of cytomegalovirus exposure and HLA in healthy donors. Trimming removed 9 bases from V and 6 bases from J; junction bases left unmatched: 11. The CDR3 has 14 residues. Per germline, CDR1 LNHDA and CDR2 SQIVND (reference sequence). Vbeta (60) and Jbeta (13) primers were used in the PCR. Libraries were prepared by immunoSEQ multiplex PCR; TCRdb keeps only in-frame clonotypes and omits some of them. This sample has under 200,000 clones; roughly four fifths occur once, and the top ten carry approximately 2.2%. Specimen: PBMCs. This TCR was recovered from a young woman in good health and CMV-seropositive. The chain has TRBV19 and TRBJ2-5; 9 bases fit TRBD1. The CDR3 DNA reads TGTGCCAGCGTATTTACAGGGGGCCCAAAGACCCAGTACTTC. Amino acid sequence: CASVFTGGPKTQYF.